The sequence of this T cell receptor beta chain was determined in a study of blood T cell repertoires in COVID-19. In the study's own analysis: Estimation of nucleated cell counts relied on the amplification of reference gene primers. This table comes from immunoSEQ multiplex PCR, and its TCRdb copy is limited to in-frame clones, with some not included. D and trimming come from the DNA, and the V and J calls and clone size come from that table. The data hold about 120,000 clones, with about four fifths observed a single time. This clone was observed a few times. CDR3 length equals 14 residues. Germline loops: CDR1 MDHEN, CDR2 SYDVKM. The germline V and J ends were trimmed by 5 bases and 4 bases, with 14 bases remaining between them.

The sequenced sample consisted of PBMCs or T cells enriched from blood (not recorded which). The TCR originated in a woman under 40 who had recovered from COVID-19. V is TRBV28 and J is TRBJ1-2; tentative D call: TRBD1 (6 bases). The CDR3 region is CASSQSKGVYGYTF. The DNA for the CDR3 is TGTGCCAGCAGTCAGTCAAAGGGGGTCTATGGCTACACCTTC.